Sequencing of this T cell receptor (beta chain) was carried out in a study of identical twins. Study conclusions and caveats: Modelling approaches yielded underestimates of out-of-frame TCR alpha sharing between monozygotic twins. Donors were not followed over many years; analysis was cross-sectional.

This clonotype came up once. Its target is unknown. TCRdb re-called the 5' RACE reads through MiXCR, storing one row per CDR3 protein. The sample holds roughly 1,500,000 distinct CDR3 sequences, roughly 35% seen once. CDR3 length: 14 amino acids. The germline V gene has CDR1 SEHNR and CDR2 FQNEAQ (reference sequence). The rearrangement uses TRBV7-9 and TRBJ2-5; D may be TRBD1 (6 bases). The J call may be wrong; the DNA end is better matched by TRBJ2-7. The receptor's source is a newborn girl in good health. Sequencing was carried out using cord blood. This chain's CDR3 is CASSLEVRGNEQYF. CDR3 DNA: TGTGCCAGCAGCTTAGAGGTCAGGGGAAACGAGCAGTACTTC.